Listed here is a single T cell receptor (beta chain). The antigen remains unidentified. This specimen comes from a study of cytomegalovirus exposure and HLA in healthy donors. The study's findings and limits: The study put 150 to 200 TCR beta chains on its list as cytomegalovirus-associated.

Primers for the PCR totalled 60 Vbeta and 13 Jbeta. Using immunoSEQ multiplex PCR, the repertoire was profiled, and TCRdb retains in-frame clones only, with some absent. In the table there are approximately 59,000 clones, 60% to 80% of which are singletons. The clonotype was recovered from a man aged 25-45 years in good health and CMV-seronegative. The sample consisted of PBMCs.

DNA for the CDR3: TGTGCCAGCAGCTTAGTCGACAGCACCTACGAGCAGTACTTC. Translated: CASSLVDSTYEQYF. The chain links TRBV7-2 to TRBJ2-7; a possible D gene is TRBD1 (5 bases). Germline CDR1 is SGHTA and CDR2 is FQGNSA. This CDR3 has 14 residues. V was shortened by 1 base and J by 2 bases, with 9 bases between the two germline ends.